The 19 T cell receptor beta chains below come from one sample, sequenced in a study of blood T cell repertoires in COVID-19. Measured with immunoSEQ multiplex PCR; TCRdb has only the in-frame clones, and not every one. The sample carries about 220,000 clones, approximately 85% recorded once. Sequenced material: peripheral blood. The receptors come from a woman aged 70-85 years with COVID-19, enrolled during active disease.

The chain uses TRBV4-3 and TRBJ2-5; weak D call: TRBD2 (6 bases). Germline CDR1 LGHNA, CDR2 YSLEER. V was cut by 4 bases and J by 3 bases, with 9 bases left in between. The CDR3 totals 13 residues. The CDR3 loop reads CASSPGLEETQYF. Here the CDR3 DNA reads TGCGCCAGCAGCCCGGGACTGGAAGAGACCCAGTACTTC.

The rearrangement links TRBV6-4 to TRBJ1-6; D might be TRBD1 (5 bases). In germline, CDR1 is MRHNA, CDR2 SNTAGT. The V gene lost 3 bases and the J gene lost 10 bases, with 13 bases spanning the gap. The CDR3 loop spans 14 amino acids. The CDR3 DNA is TGTGCCAGCAGTGAAGGAGGGGTTGGATCACCCCTCCACTTT. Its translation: CASSEGGVGSPLHF.

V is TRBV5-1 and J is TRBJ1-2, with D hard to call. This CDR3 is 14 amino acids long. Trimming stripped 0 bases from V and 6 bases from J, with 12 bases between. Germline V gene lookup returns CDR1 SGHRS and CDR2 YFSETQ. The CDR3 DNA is TGCGCCAGCAGCTTGGCCGTTGACCTAGATGGCTACACCTTC. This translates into CASSLAVDLDGYTF.

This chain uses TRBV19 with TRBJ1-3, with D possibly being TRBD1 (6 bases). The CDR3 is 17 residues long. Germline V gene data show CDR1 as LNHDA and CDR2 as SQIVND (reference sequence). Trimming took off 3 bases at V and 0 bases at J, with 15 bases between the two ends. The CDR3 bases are TGTGCCAGTAGTATCCAAGGACAGTTCCACTCTGGAAACACCATATATTTT. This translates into CASSIQGQFHSGNTIYF.

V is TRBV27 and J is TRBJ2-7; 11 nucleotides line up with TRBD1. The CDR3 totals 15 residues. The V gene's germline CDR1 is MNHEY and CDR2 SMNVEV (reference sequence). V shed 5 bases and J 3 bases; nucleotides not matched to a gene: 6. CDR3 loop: CASSPLDRGLYEQYF. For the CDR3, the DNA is TGTGCCAGCAGTCCACTGGACAGGGGGCTCTACGAGCAGTACTTC.

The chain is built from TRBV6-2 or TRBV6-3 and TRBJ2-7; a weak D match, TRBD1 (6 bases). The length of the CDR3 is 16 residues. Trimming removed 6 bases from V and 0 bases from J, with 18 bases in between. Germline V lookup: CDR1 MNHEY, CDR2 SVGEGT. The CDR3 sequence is CASRYTRGESSYEQYF. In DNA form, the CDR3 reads TGTGCCAGCAGGTACACCAGGGGCGAAAGCTCCTACGAGCAGTACTTC.

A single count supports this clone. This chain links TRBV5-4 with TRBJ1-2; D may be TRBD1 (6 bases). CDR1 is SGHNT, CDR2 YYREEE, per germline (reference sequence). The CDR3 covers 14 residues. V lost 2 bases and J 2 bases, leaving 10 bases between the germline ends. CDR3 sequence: CASSLQGSNYGYTF. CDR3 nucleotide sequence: TGTGCCAGCAGCTTACAGGGCTCAAACTATGGCTACACCTTC.

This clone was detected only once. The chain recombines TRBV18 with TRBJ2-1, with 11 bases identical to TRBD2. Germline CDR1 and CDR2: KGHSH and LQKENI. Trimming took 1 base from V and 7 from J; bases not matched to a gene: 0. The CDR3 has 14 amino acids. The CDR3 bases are TGTGCCAGCTCACCACTAGCGGGGGGGAATGAGCAGTTCTTC. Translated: CASSPLAGGNEQFF.

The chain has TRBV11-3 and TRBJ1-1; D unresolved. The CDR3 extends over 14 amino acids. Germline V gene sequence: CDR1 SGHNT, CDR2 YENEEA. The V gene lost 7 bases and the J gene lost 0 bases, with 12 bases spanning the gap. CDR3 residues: CASTKTGMNTEAFF. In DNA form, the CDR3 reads TGTGCCAGCACCAAGACGGGGATGAACACTGAAGCTTTCTTT.

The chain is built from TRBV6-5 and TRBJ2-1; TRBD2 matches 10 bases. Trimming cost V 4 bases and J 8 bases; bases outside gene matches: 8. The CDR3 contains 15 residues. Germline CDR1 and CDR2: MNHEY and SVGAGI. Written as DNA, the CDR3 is TGTGCCAGCAGTTTGCTAGCGGGAGTGATCCATGAGCAGTTCTTC. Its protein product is CASSLLAGVIHEQFF.

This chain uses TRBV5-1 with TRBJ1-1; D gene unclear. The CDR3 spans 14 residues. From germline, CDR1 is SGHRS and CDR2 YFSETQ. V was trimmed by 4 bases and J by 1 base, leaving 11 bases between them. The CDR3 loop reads CASSIGVENTEAFF. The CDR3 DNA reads TGCGCCAGCAGCATAGGAGTTGAGAACACTGAAGCTTTCTTT.

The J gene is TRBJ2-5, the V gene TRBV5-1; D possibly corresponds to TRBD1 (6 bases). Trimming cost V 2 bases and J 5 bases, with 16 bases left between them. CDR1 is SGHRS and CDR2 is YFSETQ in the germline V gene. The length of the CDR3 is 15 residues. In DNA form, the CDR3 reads TGCGCCAGCAGCTTTGTGGAACAGGGTTCGGAGACCCAGTACTTC. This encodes CASSFVEQGSETQYF.

This chain's CDR3 is CASSEMTQVAFF. The CDR3, as DNA: TGTGCCAGCAGTGAGATGACCCAGGTCGCTTTCTTT. The chain uses TRBV2 and TRBJ1-1, with D unclear. This CDR3 region has 12 residues. Deletions cut 3 bases from V and 11 bases from J, with 13 bases between. Germline assignment: CDR1 SNHLY and CDR2 FYNNEI.

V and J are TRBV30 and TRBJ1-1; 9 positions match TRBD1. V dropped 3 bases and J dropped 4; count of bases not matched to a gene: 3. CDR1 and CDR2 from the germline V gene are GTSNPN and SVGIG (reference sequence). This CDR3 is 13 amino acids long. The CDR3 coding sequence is TGTGCCTGGAGGGGACAGGGCGCCACTGAAGCTTTCTTT. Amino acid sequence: CAWRGQGATEAFF.

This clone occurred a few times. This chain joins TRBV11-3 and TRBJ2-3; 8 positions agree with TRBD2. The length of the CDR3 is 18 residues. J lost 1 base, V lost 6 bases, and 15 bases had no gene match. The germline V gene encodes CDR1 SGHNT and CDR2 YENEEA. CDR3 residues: CASSRVLAASSGTDTQYF. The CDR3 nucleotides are TGTGCCAGCAGTCGTGTACTAGCGGCGTCCTCCGGCACAGATACGCAGTATTTT. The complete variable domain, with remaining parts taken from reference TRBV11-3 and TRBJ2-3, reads EAGVVQSPRYKIIEKKQPVAFWCNPISGHNTLYWYLQNLGQGPELLIRYENEEAVDDSQLPKDRFSAERLKGVDSTLKIQPAELGDSAVYLCASSRVLAASSGTDTQYFGPGTRLTVL.

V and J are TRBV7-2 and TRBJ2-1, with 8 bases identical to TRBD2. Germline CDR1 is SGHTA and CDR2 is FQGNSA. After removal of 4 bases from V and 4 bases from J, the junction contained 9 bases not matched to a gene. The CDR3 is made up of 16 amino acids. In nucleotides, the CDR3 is TGTGCCAGCAGCTGGCATAGCGGGGCCGGTTACAATGAGCAGTTCTTC. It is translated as CASSWHSGAGYNEQFF.

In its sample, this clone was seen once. As DNA, the CDR3 is TGTGCCAGCAGCCCTAGGGGGGGTCGCTCTAACTATGGCTACACCTTC. Residues: CASSPRGGRSNYGYTF. This sequence joins TRBV3-1 (or the pseudogene TRBV3-2) and TRBJ1-2, with D maybe TRBD1 (6 bases). The V end was cut by 4 bases, the J end by 0 bases, with 15 bases between. Germline assignment: CDR1 LGHDT and CDR2 YNNKEL (reference sequence). The CDR3 loop spans 16 amino acids.

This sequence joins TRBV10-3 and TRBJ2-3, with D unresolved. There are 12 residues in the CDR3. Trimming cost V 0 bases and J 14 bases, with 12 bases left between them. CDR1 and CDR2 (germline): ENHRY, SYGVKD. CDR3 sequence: CAISESGFLMYF. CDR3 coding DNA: TGTGCCATCAGTGAGTCCGGGTTCCTCATGTATTTT.

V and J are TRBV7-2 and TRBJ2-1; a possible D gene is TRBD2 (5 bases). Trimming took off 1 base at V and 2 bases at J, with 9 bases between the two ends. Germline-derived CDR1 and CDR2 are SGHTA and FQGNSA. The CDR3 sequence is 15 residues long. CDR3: CASSLVSGTYNEQFF. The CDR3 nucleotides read TGTGCCAGCAGCTTAGTGTCCGGGACCTACAATGAGCAGTTCTTC. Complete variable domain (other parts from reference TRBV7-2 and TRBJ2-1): GAGVSQSPSNKVTEKGKDVELRCDPISGHTALYWYRQSLGQGLEFLIYFQGNSAPDKSGLPSDRFSAERTGGSVSTLTIQRTQQEDSAVYLCASSLVSGTYNEQFFGPGTRLTVL.